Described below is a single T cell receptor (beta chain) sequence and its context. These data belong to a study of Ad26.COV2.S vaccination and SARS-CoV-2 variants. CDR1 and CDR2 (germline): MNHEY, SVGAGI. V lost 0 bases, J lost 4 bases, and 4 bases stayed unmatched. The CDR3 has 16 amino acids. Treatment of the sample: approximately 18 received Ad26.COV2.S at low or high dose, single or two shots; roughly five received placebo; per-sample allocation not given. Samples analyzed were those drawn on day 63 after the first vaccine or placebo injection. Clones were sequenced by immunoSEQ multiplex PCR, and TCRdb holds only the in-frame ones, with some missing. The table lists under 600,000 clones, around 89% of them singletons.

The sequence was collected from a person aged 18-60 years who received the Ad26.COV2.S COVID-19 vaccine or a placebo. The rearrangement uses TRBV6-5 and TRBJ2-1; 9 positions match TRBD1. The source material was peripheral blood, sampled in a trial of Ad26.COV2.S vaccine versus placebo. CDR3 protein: CASSYSTGTGYNEQFF. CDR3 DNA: TGTGCCAGCAGTTACTCGACCGGGACAGGGTACAATGAGCAGTTCTTC.